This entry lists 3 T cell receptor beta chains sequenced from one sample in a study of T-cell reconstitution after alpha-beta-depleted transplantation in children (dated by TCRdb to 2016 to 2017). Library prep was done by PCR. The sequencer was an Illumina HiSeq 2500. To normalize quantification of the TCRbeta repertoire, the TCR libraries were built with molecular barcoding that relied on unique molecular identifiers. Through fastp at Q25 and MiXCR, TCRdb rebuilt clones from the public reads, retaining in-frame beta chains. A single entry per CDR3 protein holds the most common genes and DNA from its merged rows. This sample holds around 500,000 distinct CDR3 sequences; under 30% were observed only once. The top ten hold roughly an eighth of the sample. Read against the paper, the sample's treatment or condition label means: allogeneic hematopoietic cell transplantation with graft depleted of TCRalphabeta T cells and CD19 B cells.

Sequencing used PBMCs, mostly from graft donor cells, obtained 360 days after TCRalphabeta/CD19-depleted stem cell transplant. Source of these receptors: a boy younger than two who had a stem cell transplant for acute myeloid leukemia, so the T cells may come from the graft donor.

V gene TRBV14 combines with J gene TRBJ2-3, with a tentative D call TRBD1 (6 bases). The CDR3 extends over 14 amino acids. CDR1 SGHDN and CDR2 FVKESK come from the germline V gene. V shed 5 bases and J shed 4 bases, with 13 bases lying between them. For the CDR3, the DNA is TGTGCCAGCAGCTACTACAGGGTCGCAGATACGCAGTATTTT. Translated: CASSYYRVADTQYF.

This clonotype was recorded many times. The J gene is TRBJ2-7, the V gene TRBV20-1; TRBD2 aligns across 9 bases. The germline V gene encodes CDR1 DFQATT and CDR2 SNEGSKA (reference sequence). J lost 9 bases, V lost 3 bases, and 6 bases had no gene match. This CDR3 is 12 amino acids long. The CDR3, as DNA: TGCAGTGCTAGTCTAGCGGGAAGGGTGCAGTACTTC. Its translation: CSASLAGRVQYF.

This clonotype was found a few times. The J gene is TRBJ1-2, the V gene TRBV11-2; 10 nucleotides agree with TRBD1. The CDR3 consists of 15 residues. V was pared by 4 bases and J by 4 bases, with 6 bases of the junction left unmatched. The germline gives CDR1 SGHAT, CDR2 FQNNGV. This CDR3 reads CASSSRDRGLYGYTF. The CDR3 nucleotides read TGTGCCAGCAGCTCCCGGGACAGGGGTCTCTATGGCTACACCTTC.